This TCR beta chain was sequenced during a study of PD-L1 blockade in urothelial cancer (dated by TCRdb to between 2016 and 2019). Turning to the overall study: Every patient began therapy in 2014 and was given atezolizumab 1,200 mg intravenously every 3 weeks. An ECOG performance status of 0 or 1 was recorded for the patients, and 0 to 3 prior chemotherapy regimens had been received by the patients. Pretreatment tumor samples and matched peripheral blood, collected serially before and after atezolizumab treatment, underwent TCR sequencing. Blood samples were analyzed 3 weeks after the start of treatment (second dose) and 6 weeks after the start of treatment. Somatic, immune and clinical correlates of response to PD-L1 blockade with atezolizumab in urothelial cancer were the focus of an exploratory multi-omic analysis. Some 30 patients had pretreatment blood TCR-seq, roughly 24 had at least one posttreatment blood collection, and roughly 24 had tumor TCR-seq. Durable clinical benefit meant progression-free survival longer than 6 months, and TCR features were also tested against progression-free and overall survival. Roughly 10 patients reached durable clinical benefit, while some 19 patients did not. About nine tenths of the roughly 30 patients were males with bladder-origin urothelial cancer, and about 65% of the roughly 30 reported a prior smoking history. In the same patients, pretreatment tumors underwent whole exome sequencing and RNA sequencing in addition to TCR sequencing. A median of about 140,000 T cells and 80,000 to 95,000 unique TCRs was obtained from blood samples, and a median clonality of roughly 0.08 was observed.

The cohort comprised fewer than 35 patients with locally advanced or metastatic urothelial carcinoma treated at Memorial Sloan Kettering on a trial protocol. Peripheral blood mononuclear cells were collected pretreatment and during treatment, with between 1 and 8 total time points obtained per patient. The Qiagen DNeasy Blood extraction kit was used to purify genomic DNA from total PBMCs and from tumor samples. PBMCs were collected pretreatment and during treatment, and were isolated and stored as previously described. Synthetic TCR analog templates were spiked into each PCR to estimate absolute template abundance from read counts. Using the immunoSEQ assay, TCRbeta CDR3 regions were amplified from genomic DNA with bias-controlled V and J gene primers. Rearranged TCRbeta segments were sequenced at approximately 20X coverage. The original methods were these. Sequencing errors were corrected by clustering and CDR3s were annotated against IMGT to assign V, D and J genes. Downstream analyses used only productive TCRbeta rearrangements, leaving out any out-of-frame or stop-codon sequences. Clonality was computed as one minus Shannon entropy normalized by the log of the number of unique productive sequences. Fisher's exact test with Benjamini-Hochberg correction, using a cutoff of adjusted p below 0.01, was how clones that differed between time points or between blood and tumor were identified. In its TCRdb copy, this immuneACCESS table keeps in-frame sequences only and misses some clones. Where compared with another copy, unresolved V genes explain less than half of these, and the others have no known cause. V and J calls and clone size are given by that table; D and trimming were obtained from the DNA. The sample table lists 55,000 to 70,000 clones, roughly 80% of them with a count of one. The leading ten clones occupy around 4.5% of the sample.

From its cysteine to its phenylalanine, the CDR3 spans 15 amino acids. Here the CDR3 DNA is all that survives: 45 bases in frame from base 1. The germline V gene (reference sequence) sets CDR1 to LNHDA and CDR2 to SQIVND. V is trimmed back by 9 bases and J by 7 bases, and the junction contains 9 bases that no gene match accounts for. The study at large found these results: Small sample size (n ≈ 28) and many exploratory analyses mean the results are intended to be hypothesis-generating. Greater expansion of tumor-associated TCR clones in peripheral blood 3 weeks after the start of treatment was observed in patients with durable benefit (n ≈ 24, p = 0.022). A pretreatment peripheral blood TCR clonality below the median was linked to improved progression-free and overall survival.

About this clone: Its antigen is not yet known. Nothing much larger sits one base from this clone, and base qualities are not available.

The sequence came from a man aged 70 or older with urothelial cancer. The input for sequencing was PBMCs, taken around atezolizumab (anti-PD-L1) treatment. The chain is encoded by TRBV19 joined to TRBJ2-1; the central 13 bases match TRBD2. The bases are TGTGCCAGCTCAGGACTAGCGGGAGAGTGGAATGAGCAGTTCTTC. This gives the protein CASSGLAGEWNEQFF.